The 3 T cell receptor beta chains below all came from one sample that was sequenced in a study of OX40 agonist ivuxolimab in advanced cancers. The assay was immunoSEQ multiplex PCR, and TCRdb's table has in-frame clones only and misses some. Of 80,000 to 100,000 clones in the sample, around 90% were seen once. Sequenced here: CD4+ or CD8+ T cells sorted from blood, sampled in a trial of the OX40 agonist ivuxolimab. These receptor sequences come from an adult with an advanced solid tumor such as melanoma, head and neck, liver or kidney cancer.

This sequence joins TRBV30 and TRBJ1-5; D not resolved. The CDR3 extends over 13 amino acids. Trimming removed 1 base at V and 5 bases at J, with 9 bases between. Germline V lookup: CDR1 GTSNPN, CDR2 SVGIG (reference sequence). The CDR3 DNA is TGTGCCTGGAGTGGGGGATTGTATCAGCCCCAGCATTTT. Its translation: CAWSGGLYQPQHF.

This clone has just one count. This chain links TRBV28 with TRBJ2-2, with D possibly TRBD2 on 5 matching bases. Germline V gene data show CDR1 as MDHEN and CDR2 as SYDVKM. The V gene lost 3 bases and the J gene lost 4 bases, with 9 bases spanning the gap. The CDR3 loop spans 14 amino acids. CDR3 residues: CASSLGDATGELFF. The CDR3 region has the DNA TGTGCCAGCAGTTTGGGAGATGCCACCGGGGAGCTGTTTTTT.

V gene TRBV5-1 combines with J gene TRBJ1-5, with 7 nucleotides matching TRBD1. CDR1 is SGHRS, CDR2 YFSETQ, per germline. The J segment lost 1 base and the V segment lost 4 bases, leaving 5 bases of the junction unmatched. The CDR3 runs 15 residues. The CDR3 nucleotides read TGCGCCAGCAGCCCAATGACAGGGAGCAATCAGCCCCAGCATTTT. The encoded protein is CASSPMTGSNQPQHF.